A single sample gave rise to the 11 T cell receptor beta chains below, sequenced in a study of tumor-infiltrating lymphocytes in primary liver carcinoma. TCR beta cDNA came from 400 to 500 ng total RNA, primed with a constant-region primer. Slightly modified ARM-PCR with three nested multiplex PCR rounds yielded TCR beta libraries. PCR rounds one and two used TRBV1-TRBV30 forward primers with a C-beta reverse primer for around 9 cycles each. Each CDR3 protein is one row after TCRdb ran MiXCR on the multiplex PCR reads. The sample has 35,000 to 50,000 distinct CDR3 sequences; more than 70% are singletons. Co-extraction of both nucleic acids (RNA and DNA) used roughly 20-34 mg of unsorted bulk tissue. The material sequenced was tumor-adjacent normal liver tissue. The receptors come from a woman under 40 with primary liver carcinoma and hepatitis B virus infection.

The rearrangement uses TRBV20-1 and TRBJ1-5; D perhaps matches TRBD1 (6 bases). V shed 6 bases and J shed 6 bases, with 12 bases lying between them. This CDR3 is 12 amino acids long. Per germline, CDR1 DFQATT and CDR2 SNEGSKA (reference sequence). The CDR3 here is CSARKGVQPQHF. In nucleotides, the CDR3 is TGCAGTGCAAGAAAGGGGGTTCAGCCCCAGCATTTT.

For this clonotype: The CDR3 end shows no conserved phenylalanine or tryptophan, and so a read error is likely. This chain uses TRBV7-8 with TRBJ1-2; the D is unclear. Trimming shortened V by 5 bases and J by 8 bases, and 12 bases separated the two germline ends. Germline CDR1 is SGHVS and CDR2 is FQNEAQ. The CDR3 runs to 12 residues. CDR3 residues: CASSHSYEGYTI. As DNA, the CDR3 is TGTGCCAGCAGCCACAGTTACGAGGGCTACACCATC.

The chain links TRBV11-1 to TRBJ2-1, with no clear D. Germline values: CDR1 SGHAT, CDR2 FQDESV (reference sequence). This CDR3 has 13 residues. Between the trimmed V and J ends, which lost 5 bases and 7 bases, there was a span of 12 bases. CDR3 bases: TGTGCCAGCAGCGCTGGAGCGTCGAATGAGCAGTTCTTC. This translates into CASSAGASNEQFF.

The chain couples TRBV11-2 to TRBJ2-3; D is undetermined. Germline CDR1 is SGHAT and CDR2 is FQNNGV. This CDR3 comprises 14 residues. Here the CDR3 DNA reads TGTGCTGGCAGCTCACCAGTGAGCACAGATACGCAGTATTTT. It translates to CAGSSPVSTDTQYF.

This clonotype has more than one count but fewer than ten. The germline gene is not matched at one end of the junction; a read error may be the cause. The V and J genes are TRBV7-9 and TRBJ2-7; D is undetermined. This CDR3 has 14 residues. CDR1 and CDR2 (germline): SEHNR, FQNEAQ (reference sequence). CDR3 loop: CARSLPTHRYEQCF. CDR3 DNA: TGTGCCAGGAGCCTCCCGACTCACCGCTACGAGCAGTGCTTC.

As concerns this clonotype: The junction and the germline gene differ at one end; a read error may be behind it. The chain is built from TRBV6-6 and TRBJ1-6; D gene uncertain. The CDR3 covers 15 residues. Germline-derived CDR1 and CDR2 are MNHNY and SVGAGI (reference sequence). The chain's CDR3 is CTSSSLGHSGSPLHF. CDR3 sequence (DNA): TGTACCAGCAGTTCCCTGGGCCACAGTGGATCACCCCTCCACTTT.

Of note for this clonotype: In this CDR3 the conserved last residue, phenylalanine or tryptophan, is missing, so a read error is likely. This chain uses TRBV11-1 with TRBJ1-2; D uncertain. The CDR3 is 15 residues long. The V gene lost 6 bases and the J gene lost 4 bases, with 18 bases spanning the gap. CDR1 is SGHAT, CDR2 FQDESV, per germline (reference sequence). The CDR3 loop reads CASRPSSGTSYGYTL. The CDR3, as DNA: TGTGCCAGCAGGCCTTCGAGCGGTACGTCCTATGGCTACACCCTC.

The V and J genes are TRBV12-3 or TRBV12-4 and TRBJ2-2, with D possibly TRBD1 on 6 matching bases. There are 15 residues in the CDR3. Trimming took off 5 bases at V and 1 base at J, with 11 bases between the two ends. CDR3 DNA sequence: TGTGCCAGCAGTACCGAGACAGGGAACACCGGGGAGCTGTTTTTT. It yields the protein CASSTETGNTGELFF.

As to this clonotype: One junction end does not reproduce the germline sequence, and a read error may be involved. The genes are TRBV5-6 and TRBJ2-6; D remains ambiguous. From germline, CDR1 is SGHDT and CDR2 YYEEEE. CDR3 length: 19 amino acids. This CDR3 reads CANSQSETFSPTGANVLTF. In DNA, the CDR3 is TGTGCCAACAGCCAATCCGAGACATTCTCCCCCACTGGGGCCAACGTCCTGACTTTC.

Comment on this clonotype: At one boundary the junction diverges from the germline segment, which might be a read error. The rearrangement links TRBV11-2 to TRBJ2-7; D is uncertain. The CDR3 runs to 15 residues. Germline assignment: CDR1 SGHAT and CDR2 FQNNGV. The CDR3 loop reads CASSSLGWATYEQYF. CDR3 DNA: TGTGCTAGCAGTTCACTGGGGTGGGCCACCTACGAGCAGTACTTC.

With regard to this clonotype: The missing conserved phenylalanine or tryptophan at the end of this CDR3 makes a read error likely. CDR3 protein: CASRLARVWYNEQFL. DNA for the CDR3: TGTGCCAGCAGGTTAGCGCGAGTCTGGTACAATGAGCAGTTCTTG. This chain connects TRBV6-1 to TRBJ2-1; the D gene is possibly TRBD2 (5 bases). Per the germline V gene, CDR1 is MNHNS and CDR2 is SASEGT. The CDR3 extends over 15 amino acids. Trimming removed 6 bases at V and 4 bases at J, with 16 bases between.